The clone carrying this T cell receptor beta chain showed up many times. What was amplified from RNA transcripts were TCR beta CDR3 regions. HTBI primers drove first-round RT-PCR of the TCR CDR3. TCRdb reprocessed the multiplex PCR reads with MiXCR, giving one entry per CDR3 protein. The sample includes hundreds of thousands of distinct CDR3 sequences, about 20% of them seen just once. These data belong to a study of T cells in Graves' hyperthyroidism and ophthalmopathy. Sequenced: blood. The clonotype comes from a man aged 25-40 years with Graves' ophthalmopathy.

CDR3 nucleotide sequence: TGTGCCTGGAGCGCCCTTCTTTATGCAGTGAGGGACACTGAAGCTTTCTTT. As protein: CAWSALLYAVRDTEAFF. This rearrangement joins TRBV30 to TRBJ1-1; no clear D. CDR1 is GTSNPN, CDR2 SVGIG, per germline (reference sequence). Trimming removed 3 bases from V and 3 bases from J, with 23 bases in between. CDR3 length: 17 residues.